A single sample is the source of the 26 T cell receptor beta chains below, sequenced in a study of T-cell memory formation after mild COVID-19. TCRdb analysed the 5' RACE reads with MiXCR anew, one entry per CDR3 protein. Altogether 200,000 to 250,000 distinct CDR3 sequences are present, over 9.5% being singletons, with the ten largest covering roughly 4%. Sequences were obtained from PBMCs or a T cell subset sorted from them (not recorded which). These TCRs come from a man between 18 and 35 years old who had mild COVID-19 (a few samples of this study predate the infection). Cell type and time point are not known.

This clonotype was counted between two and nine times. This chain uses TRBV7-3 with TRBJ2-5; D may correspond to TRBD1 or TRBD2 (5 bases each). The V and J ends lost 2 bases and 5 bases respectively, with 15 bases between them. Per germline, CDR1 SGHTA and CDR2 FQGTGA. This CDR3 is built from 15 residues. The CDR3 sequence is CASSLDQGPVETQYF. In DNA form, the CDR3 reads TGTGCCAGCAGCTTAGACCAGGGACCGGTGGAGACCCAGTACTTC. Using reference TRBV7-3 and TRBJ2-5 for the parts outside the CDR3, the full variable domain is GAGVSQTPSNKVTEKGKYVELRCDPISGHTALYWYRQSLGQGPEFLIYFQGTGAADDSGLPNDRFFAVRPEGSVSTLKIQRTERGDSAVYLCASSLDQGPVETQYFGPGTRLLVL.

The chain carries TRBV4-1 and TRBJ1-6; D possibly corresponds to TRBD1 (5 bases). The CDR3 is made up of 13 amino acids. With 3 bases removed from V and 7 bases from J, the gap between germline ends came to 7 bases. Germline V gene sequence: CDR1 MGHRA, CDR2 YSYEKL. CDR3 DNA: TGCGCCAGCAGCCACCAGGGAAATTCACCCCTCCACTTT. Protein product: CASSHQGNSPLHF.

The chain joins TRBV12-3 or TRBV12-4 to TRBJ2-7; 11 nucleotides align to TRBD1. The CDR3 runs to 13 residues. The ends lost 5 bases at V and 5 bases at J; junction bases unmatched: 2. The CDR3 is CASSRDRGDEQYV. CDR3 sequence (DNA): TGTGCCAGCAGTCGGGACAGGGGGGACGAGCAGTACGTC.

The table lists this clonotype with a few counts. The rearrangement uses TRBV7-9 and TRBJ2-1; perhaps TRBD2 as D (6 bases). This CDR3 comprises 14 residues. Germline V gene sequence: CDR1 SEHNR, CDR2 FQNEAQ (reference sequence). Between the trimmed V and J ends, which lost 0 bases and 5 bases, there was a span of 8 bases. The CDR3 DNA sequence: TGTGCCAGCAGCTTAGCGCGGGGAGACAATGAGCAGTTCTTC. It specifies CASSLARGDNEQFF.

The V and J genes are TRBV7-2 and TRBJ2-7, with D possibly TRBD1 on 6 matching bases. V was trimmed by 5 bases and J by 0 bases, leaving 8 bases between them. There are 13 residues in the CDR3. Germline CDR1 is SGHTA and CDR2 is FQGNSA. CDR3 amino acids: CASSVQGSYEQYV. CDR3 in DNA: TGTGCCAGCAGCGTACAGGGCTCCTACGAGCAGTACGTC.

The chain carries TRBV7-6 and TRBJ2-1; D is perhaps TRBD1 (5 bases). The CDR3 is made up of 12 amino acids. The germline gives CDR1 SGHVS, CDR2 FNYEAQ. The ends were cut back, 5 bases at V and 4 bases at J, with 6 bases in the middle. CDR3 loop: CASSRQYNEQFF. The DNA of the CDR3 is TGTGCCAGCAGCCGACAGTACAATGAGCAGTTCTTC.

This clonotype was counted at least ten times. V and J are TRBV19 and TRBJ1-5; no firm D call. The CDR3 consists of 15 residues. V lost 3 bases to trimming and J lost 0 bases, with 9 bases between them. Germline lookup yields CDR1 LNHDA and CDR2 SQIVND (reference sequence). The CDR3 spells CASSMDGNSNQPQHF. In DNA, the CDR3 is TGTGCCAGTAGTATGGACGGTAATAGCAATCAGCCCCAGCATTTT.

Many counts were recorded for this clonotype. The junction shows a germline mismatch at one end, possibly a read error. The chain joins TRBV7-9 to TRBJ2-1; weak D call: TRBD1 (6 bases). The CDR3 runs 13 residues. Germline V gene lookup returns CDR1 SEHNR and CDR2 FQNEAQ (reference sequence). CDR3 sequence (DNA): TGTGCCAACAGCTTAGGGGGAGACAATGAGCAGTTCTTC. It encodes CANSLGGDNEQFF.

V and J are TRBV7-6 and TRBJ1-1; tentatively, D is TRBD1 (5 bases). CDR1 and CDR2 from the germline V gene are SGHVS and FNYEAQ. The V gene lost 6 bases and the J gene lost 8 bases, with 13 bases spanning the gap. The CDR3 extends over 12 amino acids. This CDR3 reads CASRPTRGEAFF. Written as DNA, the CDR3 is TGTGCCAGCAGACCAACTAGGGGCGAAGCTTTCTTT.

The genes are TRBV14 and TRBJ2-3; TRBD1 matches 8 bases. Germline V gene lookup returns CDR1 SGHDN and CDR2 FVKESK. Trimming took 3 bases from V and 5 from J; bases not matched to a gene: 7. CDR3 length: 15 residues. DNA for the CDR3: TGTGCCAGCAGCCATCGCGGCAGGGGGCGAGATACGCAGTATTTT. This gives the protein CASSHRGRGRDTQYF.

This clonotype was observed at least ten times. The chain employs TRBV15 and TRBJ2-7; possible D gene TRBD1, 5 bases. Germline-derived CDR1 and CDR2 are LNHNV and YYDKDF (reference sequence). V was trimmed by 3 bases and J by 3 bases, leaving 9 bases between them. The CDR3 consists of 13 residues. CDR3 nucleotide sequence: TGTGCCACCAGCAGGGAAGGACACTACGAGCAGTACTTC. Translated, it gives CATSREGHYEQYF.

Regarding this clonotype: One end of the junction fails to match germline, which may point to a read error. The gene calls are TRBV6-2 or TRBV6-3 and TRBJ1-5, with unresolved D. This CDR3 region has 12 residues. CDR1 is MNHEY and CDR2 is SVGEGT in the germline V gene. CDR3 sequence (DNA): TGTGCCAGCAGTTACGCTGTACAGCCCCAGCGTTTT. It translates to CASSYAVQPQRF.

This clonotype was counted only a few times. The chain couples TRBV24-1 to TRBJ2-3; D not resolved. This CDR3 is built from 13 residues. Germline assignment: CDR1 KGHDR and CDR2 SFDVKD. Trimming cost V 2 bases and J 4 bases, with 6 bases left between them. The CDR3 DNA is TGTGCCACCAGTGATTATGGGGCAGATACGCAGTATTTT. Translation gives CATSDYGADTQYF.

This clonotype was counted only a few times. The rearrangement uses TRBV27 and TRBJ1-5; D is ambiguous. Germline CDR1 and CDR2: MNHEY and SMNVEV (reference sequence). V lost 6 bases and J lost 3, with 21 bases in between. The CDR3 extends over 17 amino acids. The chain's CDR3 is CASSLTPSGRYNQPQHF. The CDR3 DNA reads TGTGCCAGCAGCCTTACCCCCTCTGGACGGTACAATCAGCCCCAGCATTTT.

This clonotype was counted at least ten times. The gene calls are TRBV20-1 and TRBJ2-3; D gene ambiguous. CDR3 length equals 14 residues. V was trimmed by 6 bases and J by 0 bases, leaving 13 bases between them. Germline CDR1 reads DFQATT; CDR2 reads SNEGSKA (reference sequence). CDR3 region: CSASGRSSTDTQYF. The CDR3 nucleotides read TGCAGTGCGTCCGGACGATCTAGCACAGATACGCAGTATTTT.

The chain uses TRBV5-1 and TRBJ2-5, with 8 bases fitting TRBD1. Germline CDR1 SGHRS, CDR2 YFSETQ. This CDR3 region has 15 residues. J lost 3 bases, V lost 4 bases, and 8 bases had no gene match. The CDR3 DNA follows: TGCGCCAGCAGCCCGAGGACAGGGACTGAAGAGACCCAGTACTTC. Translated: CASSPRTGTEETQYF.

The sample holds a few counts of this clonotype. The J gene is TRBJ2-3, the V gene TRBV6-4; 8 bases are shared with TRBD2. The CDR3 covers 15 residues. Germline assignment: CDR1 MRHNA and CDR2 SNTAGT. After removal of 2 bases from V and 1 base from J, the junction contained 2 bases not matched to a gene. The CDR3 bases are TGTGCCAGCAGTGACGAAGCGGGGGGCACAGATACGCAGTATTTT. This encodes CASSDEAGGTDTQYF.

Only a few counts were recorded for this clonotype. The chain carries TRBV5-1 and TRBJ2-3; the D call may be TRBD1 or TRBD2 (5 bases each). The CDR3 sequence is 15 residues long. V lost 1 base, J lost 2 bases, and 11 bases lay in between. Germline V gene sequence: CDR1 SGHRS, CDR2 YFSETQ. CDR3: CASSLRWGFTDTQYF. CDR3 coding DNA: TGCGCCAGCAGCTTGAGATGGGGGTTCACAGATACGCAGTATTTT. Full variable domain (outside the CDR3, taken from reference TRBV5-1 and TRBJ2-3): KAGVTQTPRYLIKTRGQQVTLSCSPISGHRSVSWYQQTPGQGLQFLFEYFSETQRNKGNFPGRFSGRQFSNSRSEMNVSTLELGDSALYLCASSLRWGFTDTQYFGPGTRLTVL.

This clonotype was seen more than once but under ten times. This chain connects TRBV18 to TRBJ2-1, with D possibly being TRBD2 (6 bases). V was cut by 3 bases and J by 10 bases, with 16 bases left in between. The CDR3 extends over 14 amino acids. Germline V lookup: CDR1 KGHSH, CDR2 LQKENI. CDR3 loop: CASSPASVASEQFF. Written as DNA, the CDR3 is TGTGCCAGCTCACCGGCTAGCGTCGCGTCGGAGCAGTTCTTC. Variable domain in full (rest from reference TRBV18 and TRBJ2-1): NAGVMQNPRHLVRRRGQEARLRCSPMKGHSHVYWYRQLPEEGLKFMVYLQKENIIDESGMPKERFSAEFPKEGPSILRIQQVVRGDSAAYFCASSPASVASEQFFGPGTRLTVL.

This clonotype was recorded a few times. The chain has TRBV6-1 and TRBJ1-5; D is uncertain. Germline V gene data show CDR1 as MNHNS and CDR2 as SASEGT. CDR3 length: 14 amino acids. Trimming took 7 bases from V and 2 from J, leaving 12 bases between them. Here the CDR3 DNA reads TGTGCCAGCATCCTCTCGGACGGCAATCAGCCCCAGCATTTT. Its translation: CASILSDGNQPQHF.

The rearrangement joins TRBV18 to TRBJ2-7; perhaps TRBD1 as D (5 bases). The ends were cut back, 3 bases at V and 9 bases at J, with 12 bases in the middle. Looked up from germline, CDR1 is KGHSH and CDR2 is LQKENI. The length of the CDR3 is 12 residues. The CDR3 DNA follows: TGTGCCAGCTCACCCCAGGGATCGTGGCAGTACGTC. Amino acid sequence: CASSPQGSWQYV.

This clonotype has more than one count but fewer than ten. The chain carries TRBV7-9 and TRBJ1-2, with D unclear. Trimming left V 5 bases short and J 4 bases short, with 11 bases between. Germline CDR1 SEHNR, CDR2 FQNEAQ (reference sequence). This CDR3 is 13 amino acids long. The CDR3 loop is CASSRAGIYGYTF. The CDR3 DNA reads TGTGCCAGCAGCCGGGCCGGAATCTATGGCTACACCTTC. Drawing the rest from reference TRBV7-9 and TRBJ1-2, the complete variable domain is DTGVSQNPRHKITKRGQNVTFRCDPISEHNRLYWYRQTLGQGPEFLTYFQNEAQLEKSRLLSDRFSAERPKGSFSTLEIQRTEQGDSAMYLCASSRAGIYGYTFGSGTRLTVV.

This clonotype was picked up a small number of times. This chain's CDR3 is CASSMDRASTDTQYF. CDR3 bases: TGTGCCAGTAGTATGGACAGGGCGAGCACAGATACGCAGTATTTT. The V call is TRBV19, the J call TRBJ2-3, with 8 bases matching TRBD1. This CDR3 comprises 15 residues. J gave up 0 bases and V 3 bases, and 2 bases lay outside the gene matches. CDR1 is LNHDA and CDR2 is SQIVND in the germline V gene (reference sequence).

In nucleotides, the CDR3 is TGTGCCAGCAGCTTGCAGGGGGTAAGGACCCTCCACTTT. Its protein is CASSLQGVRTLHF. The V call is TRBV11-2, the J call TRBJ1-6; 7 nucleotides line up with TRBD1. Trimming at V came to 3 bases and at J to 14 bases, leaving 7 bases not matched to a gene. There are 13 residues in the CDR3. Germline loops: CDR1 SGHAT, CDR2 FQNNGV.

J is TRBJ1-1 and V is TRBV7-3, with 7 bases identical to TRBD1. V was clipped by 5 bases and J by 11 bases; unmatched bases: 8. The CDR3 has 12 residues. Germline CDR1 reads SGHTA; CDR2 reads FQGTGA. In nucleotides, the CDR3 is TGTGCCAGCAGCCCCCAGGGGGGTATGGCTTTCTTT. It encodes CASSPQGGMAFF.

The chain uses TRBV7-2 and TRBJ2-5, with D unresolved. The CDR3 is made up of 12 amino acids. Germline lookup yields CDR1 SGHTA and CDR2 FQGNSA. The V gene lost 5 bases and the J gene lost 5 bases, with 9 bases spanning the gap. The CDR3 loop reads CASSRQRETQYF. DNA of the CDR3: TGTGCCAGCAGCCGGCAGAGGGAGACCCAGTACTTC.